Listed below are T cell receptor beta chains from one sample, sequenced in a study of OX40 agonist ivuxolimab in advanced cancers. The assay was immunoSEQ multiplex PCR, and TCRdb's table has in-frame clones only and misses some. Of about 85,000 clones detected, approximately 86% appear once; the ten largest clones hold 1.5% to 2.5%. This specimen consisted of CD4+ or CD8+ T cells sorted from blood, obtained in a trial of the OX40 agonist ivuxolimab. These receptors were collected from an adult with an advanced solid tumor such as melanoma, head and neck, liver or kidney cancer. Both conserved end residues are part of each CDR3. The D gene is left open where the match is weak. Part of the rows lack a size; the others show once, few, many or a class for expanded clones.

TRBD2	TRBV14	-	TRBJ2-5	CASSQTSGGAETQYF	TGTGCCAGCAGCCAGACTAGCGGGGGGGCCGAGACCCAGTACTTC
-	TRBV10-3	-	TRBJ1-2	CAISPEGRSNYGYTF	TGTGCCATCAGCCCAGAGGGACGGAGTAACTATGGCTACACCTTC
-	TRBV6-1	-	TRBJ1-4	CASSIRGIDEKLFF	TGTGCCAGCAGTATAAGGGGGATTGATGAAAAACTGTTTTTT
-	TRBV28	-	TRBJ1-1	CASSPPGRVNTEAFF	TGTGCCAGCAGTCCTCCGGGCCGCGTGAACACTGAAGCTTTCTTT
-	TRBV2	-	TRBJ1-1	CASSEMNTEAFF	TGTGCCAGCAGTGAAATGAACACTGAAGCTTTCTTT
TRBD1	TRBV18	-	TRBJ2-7	CASSPARDSFYEQYF	TGTGCCAGCTCACCCGCCCGGGACAGCTTCTACGAGCAGTACTTC
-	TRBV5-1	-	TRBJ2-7	CASSPGVGGRHEQYF	TGTGCCAGCAGCCCCGGGGTCGGGGGGCGCCACGAGCAGTACTTC
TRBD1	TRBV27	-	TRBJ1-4	CATSVKPGTGYEKLFF	TGTGCCACCTCCGTAAAACCCGGGACAGGGTATGAAAAACTGTTTTTT
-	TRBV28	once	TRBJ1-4	CASSPPRVGEKLFF	TGTGCCAGCAGTCCCCCCAGGGTAGGGGAAAAACTGTTTTTT
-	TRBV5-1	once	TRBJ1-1	CASSTAMNTEAFF	TGCGCCAGCAGCACCGCGATGAACACTGAAGCTTTCTTT
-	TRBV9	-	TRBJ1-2	CASSFRGDTGYGYTF	TGTGCCAGCAGCTTCCGAGGGGACACGGGCTATGGCTACACCTTC
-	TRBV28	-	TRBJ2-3	CASSFGGTGARVNTQYF	TGTGCCAGCAGTTTCGGGGGGACAGGAGCGCGGGTTAATACGCAGTATTTT
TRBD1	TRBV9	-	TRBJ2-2	CATSPGTAKSTGELFF	TGTGCCACCTCTCCCGGGACAGCGAAGAGCACCGGGGAGCTGTTTTTT
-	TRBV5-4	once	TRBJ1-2	CASSGGTGTYGYTF	TGTGCCAGCAGCGGGGGAACTGGAACCTATGGCTACACCTTC
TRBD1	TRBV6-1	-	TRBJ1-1	CASSEARTGGAFF	TGTGCCAGCAGTGAAGCGCGTACAGGGGGCGCTTTCTTT
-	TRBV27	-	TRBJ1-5	CASSPRSVRMGSNQPQHF	TGTGCCAGCAGCCCCCGGAGTGTGCGGATGGGGAGCAATCAGCCCCAGCATTTT
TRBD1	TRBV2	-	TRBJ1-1	CASSGLDRFTEAFF	TGTGCCAGCAGTGGCCTGGACAGGTTTACTGAAGCTTTCTTT
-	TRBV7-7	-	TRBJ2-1	CASSLEHNNEQFF	TGTGCCAGCAGCTTAGAACACAACAATGAGCAGTTCTTC
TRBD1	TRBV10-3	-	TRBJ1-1	CATGDRGNTEAFF	TGTGCCACGGGGGACAGGGGCAACACTGAAGCTTTCTTT
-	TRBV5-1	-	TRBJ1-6	CASSSEGTSPLHF	TGCGCCAGCAGCTCAGAAGGAACTTCACCCCTCCACTTT
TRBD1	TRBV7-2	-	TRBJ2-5	CASSIRQGSETQYF	TGTGCCAGCAGCATCCGACAGGGCTCAGAGACCCAGTACTTC
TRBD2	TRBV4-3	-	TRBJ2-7	CASSQGTSGGAYEQYF	TGCGCCAGCAGCCAAGGGACTAGCGGGGGGGCCTACGAGCAGTACTTC
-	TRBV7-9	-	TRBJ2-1	CASPGTSGGDEQFF	TGTGCCAGCCCGGGGACTTCGGGGGGCGATGAGCAGTTCTTC
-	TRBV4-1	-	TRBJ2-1	CASSQDAGGLGLGLGEQFF	TGCGCCAGCAGCCAAGATGCCGGGGGTCTCGGACTTGGACTGGGGGAGCAGTTCTTC
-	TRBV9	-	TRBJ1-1	CASSERPRQAFF	TGTGCCAGCAGCGAAAGACCCCGTCAAGCTTTCTTT
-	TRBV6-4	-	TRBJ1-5	CASRSRGRGSNQPQHF	TGTGCCAGCAGATCCCGGGGACGGGGTAGCAATCAGCCCCAGCATTTT
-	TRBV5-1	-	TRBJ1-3	CASSLNGVISGNTIYF	TGCGCCAGCAGCTTAAACGGGGTTATCTCTGGAAACACCATATATTTT
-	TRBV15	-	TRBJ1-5	CATSRDQAGIFNQPQHF	TGTGCCACCAGCAGAGATCAAGCCGGGATATTCAATCAGCCCCAGCATTTT
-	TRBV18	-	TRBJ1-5	CASSHGQGGNQPQHF	TGTGCCAGCTCCCATGGGCAGGGCGGCAATCAGCCCCAGCATTTT
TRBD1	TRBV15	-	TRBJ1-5	CATSGDRGVGNQPQHF	TGTGCCACCAGCGGGGACAGGGGAGTTGGCAATCAGCCCCAGCATTTT
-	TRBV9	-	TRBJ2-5	CASSPQGQGLETQYF	TGTGCCAGCAGCCCCCAGGGGCAGGGGTTAGAGACCCAGTACTTC
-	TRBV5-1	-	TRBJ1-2	CASSLRQNYGYTF	TGCGCCAGCAGCTTGCGACAGAACTATGGCTACACCTTC
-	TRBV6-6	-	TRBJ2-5	CASSYGGETQYF	TGTGCCAGCAGTTACGGGGGGGAGACCCAGTACTTC
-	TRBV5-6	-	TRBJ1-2	CASYNQGVLGYTF	TGTGCCAGCTACAACCAGGGAGTTCTTGGCTACACCTTC
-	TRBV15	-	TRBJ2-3	CATSRDRTLSTDTQYF	TGTGCCACCAGCAGAGATCGGACCTTGAGCACAGATACGCAGTATTTT
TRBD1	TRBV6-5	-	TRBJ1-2	CASTPTGNYGYTF	TGTGCCAGCACCCCGACAGGGAACTATGGCTACACCTTC
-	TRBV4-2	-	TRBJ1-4	CASSPQTGVGEKLFF	TGTGCCAGCAGCCCCCAAACGGGGGTGGGGGAAAAACTGTTTTTT
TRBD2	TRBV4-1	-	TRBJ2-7	CASSRLAGSSYEQYF	TGCGCCAGCAGCCGACTAGCGGGGTCTTCTTACGAGCAGTACTTC
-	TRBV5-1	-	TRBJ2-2	CASSLADTGELFF	TGCGCCAGCAGCTTGGCCGACACCGGGGAGCTGTTTTTT
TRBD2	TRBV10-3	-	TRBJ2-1	CAISERGTSGGSEQFF	TGTGCCATCAGTGAGAGGGGGACTAGCGGGGGCAGCGAGCAGTTCTTC
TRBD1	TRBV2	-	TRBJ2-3	CASRAGTGVEDTQYF	TGTGCCAGCCGGGCCGGGACAGGGGTTGAAGATACGCAGTATTTT
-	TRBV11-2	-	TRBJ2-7	CASSLESLIGNNYEQYF	TGTGCCAGCAGCTTAGAATCCCTGATCGGCAATAACTACGAGCAGTACTTC
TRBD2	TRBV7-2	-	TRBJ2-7	CASSPTGLGQTTGQYF	TGTGCCAGCAGCCCAACAGGACTAGGCCAGACAACGGGGCAGTACTTC
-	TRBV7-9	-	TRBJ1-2	CASSELEGGWDGYTF	TGTGCCAGCAGCGAGTTAGAAGGAGGCTGGGACGGCTACACCTTC
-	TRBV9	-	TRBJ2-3	CASSAPPGSSETQYF	TGTGCCAGCAGCGCGCCCCCTGGGTCCTCAGAGACGCAGTATTTT
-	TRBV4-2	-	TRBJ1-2	CASSQGGRATINYGYTF	TGTGCCAGCAGCCAAGGTGGCAGGGCGACTATCAACTATGGCTACACCTTC
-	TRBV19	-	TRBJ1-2	CASSIPGNGYTF	TGTGCCAGTAGTATACCCGGCAACGGCTACACCTTC
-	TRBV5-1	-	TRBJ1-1	CASSLYGPNTEAFF	TGCGCCAGCAGCTTGTATGGACCGAACACTGAAGCTTTCTTT
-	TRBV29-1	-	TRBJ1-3	CSARAGNTIYF	TGCAGCGCCCGAGCTGGAAACACCATATATTTT